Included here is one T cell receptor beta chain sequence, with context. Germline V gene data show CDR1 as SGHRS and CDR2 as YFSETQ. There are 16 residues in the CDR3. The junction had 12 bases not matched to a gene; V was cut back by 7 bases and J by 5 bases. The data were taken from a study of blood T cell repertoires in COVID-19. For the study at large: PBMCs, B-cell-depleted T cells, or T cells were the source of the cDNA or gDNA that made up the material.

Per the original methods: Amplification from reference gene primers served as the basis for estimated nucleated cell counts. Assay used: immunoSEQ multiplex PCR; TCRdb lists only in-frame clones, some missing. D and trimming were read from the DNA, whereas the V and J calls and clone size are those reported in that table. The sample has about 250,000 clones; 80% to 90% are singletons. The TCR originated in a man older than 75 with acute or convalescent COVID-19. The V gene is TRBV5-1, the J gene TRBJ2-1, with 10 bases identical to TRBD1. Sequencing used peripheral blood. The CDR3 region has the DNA TGCGCCAGCTCCCTGGTAGGGACAGGGGTCGACAATGAGCAGTTCTTC. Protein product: CASSLVGTGVDNEQFF.